This paragraph covers one T cell receptor beta chain sequence. Its antigen remains unidentified. The sample comes from a study of blood T cells in healthy people across ages. Study-wide points: Long-lived donors carried more naive CD4+ cells and greater diversity than aged donors. Because sorting was not performed, PBMCs prevented conclusive naive versus antigen-experienced comparison.

Through a sample-barcoded 5' primer and a J-beta primer mix, a second PCR was run for roughly 6 to 11 cycles. Each single sample gave us at least 3 million CDR3-containing paired-end reads. TCRdb redid the calling of the 5' RACE reads with MiXCR, one entry per CDR3 protein. The data contain roughly 1,500,000 distinct CDR3 sequences, around 39% of them singletons. CDR1 is SGHTA and CDR2 is FQGNSA in the germline V gene. This CDR3 has 15 amino acids. V dropped 1 base and J dropped 7; count of bases not matched to a gene: 10. This rearrangement joins TRBV7-2 to TRBJ2-7; 7 nucleotides agree with TRBD2. The TCR sequence derives from a woman between 18 and 30 years old in good health. The material sequenced was blood. The CDR3 is CASSLDPAGSGEQYF. CDR3 nucleotides: TGTGCCAGCAGCTTAGACCCAGCGGGATCTGGAGAGCAGTACTTC.